The clone carrying this T cell receptor (beta chain) appeared a few times. No antigen is known for it. This entry is derived from a study of T-cell memory formation after mild COVID-19. Broader study findings: Some clones that responded turned up in pre-infection memory, which suggests that cross-reactive memory joined in. Whereas later expanders leaned CD4+, clones contracting day 15 to 85 showed a balanced CD4/CD8 makeup.

This CDR3 is 15 amino acids long. With V trimmed by 0 bases and J by 4 bases, 4 bases remained unmatched. One entry per CDR3 protein results from TCRdb running MiXCR on the 5' RACE reads. The sample records 350,000 to 500,000 distinct CDR3 sequences, 23% being singletons. The sequence came from an adult woman who had mild COVID-19 (a few samples of this study predate the infection). Cell type and time point are not known. The chain recombines TRBV12-3 or TRBV12-4 with TRBJ2-7; 9 bases align to TRBD1. Sequencing input: PBMCs or a T cell subset sorted from them (not recorded which). CDR3 DNA: TGTGCCAGCAGTTTAGCAGACAGGGGGAGATACGAGCAGTACTTC. This encodes CASSLADRGRYEQYF.